The source of this TCR beta chain is a study of blood T cell repertoires in COVID-19. Trimming at V came to 3 bases and at J to 3 bases, leaving 8 bases not matched to a gene. The CDR3 contains 15 residues. The germline CDR1 and CDR2 sequences are LNHDA and SQIVND (reference sequence). This clone was observed a single time. Original data processing: Amplification from reference gene primers served as the basis for estimated nucleated cell counts. Produced via immunoSEQ multiplex PCR; TCRdb's table is partial and in-frame only. From that table come the V and J calls and clone size; the DNA was used to work out D and trimming. The sample has fewer than 500,000 clones, roughly 80% seen once.

Sequenced input: peripheral blood. The TCR originated in a human donor with acute or convalescent COVID-19. The donor label of this sample is uncertain. V and J are TRBV19 and TRBJ2-7; 7 bases line up with TRBD1. CDR3 sequence reads: CASSISGTEIYEQYF. CDR3 DNA sequence: TGTGCCAGTAGTATTTCCGGGACAGAGATCTACGAGCAGTACTTC.